This T cell receptor beta chain is from a study of blood T cell repertoires in COVID-19. The CDR3 sequence is 16 residues long. CDR1 and CDR2 from the germline V gene are LGHNA and YNFKEQ. With 1 base removed from V and 10 bases from J, the gap between germline ends came to 17 bases. Original handling: Amplification with reference gene primers provided the estimates of nucleated cell counts. Sequencing used immunoSEQ multiplex PCR; TCRdb keeps in-frame clones, though not all of them. V, J and clone size were drawn from that table, and D and trimming were deduced from the DNA. This table has about 400,000 clones, 89% appearing once.

Sequences were obtained from peripheral blood. This clonotype was obtained from a man aged 40-49 years with acute or convalescent COVID-19. The rearrangement links TRBV4-2 to TRBJ1-6; TRBD1 is a possible D gene (5 bases). In nucleotides, the CDR3 is TGTGCCAGCAGCCAAGTGGTCGGCGGGGGGAGGTCACCCCTCCACTTT. The encoded protein is CASSQVVGGGRSPLHF.